The 6 T cell receptor beta chains given below trace back to one sample, sequenced in a study of blood T cell repertoires in COVID-19 (TCRdb year 2020). Receptors were amplified or captured by the immunoSEQ multiplex PCR assay. TCRdb holds this immuneACCESS table with in-frame rearrangements only. Some clones are missing; in checked studies, unresolved V genes explain under half, and the rest has no known cause. Present in this sample are about 98,000 clones, approximately 86% of which were seen just once. The ten biggest clones cover approximately 10% of the sample. The sample was peripheral blood. All receptors derive from a man between 50 and 59 years old with acute or convalescent COVID-19.

This clone was detected only once. CDR3 sequence reads: CASSASGSSYNEQFF. CDR3 DNA sequence: TGTGCCAGCAGCGCTAGCGGGAGTTCCTACAATGAGCAGTTCTTC. This chain joins TRBV7-9 and TRBJ2-1, with 10 bases that match TRBD2. With 5 bases clipped from V and 1 base from J, the junction kept 2 bases outside the gene matches. Germline V gene lookup returns CDR1 SEHNR and CDR2 FQNEAQ (reference sequence). CDR3 length equals 15 residues.

The chain has TRBV5-1 and TRBJ2-7; 7 nucleotides agree with TRBD2. The CDR3 is 16 amino acids. Germline assignment: CDR1 SGHRS and CDR2 YFSETQ. J was trimmed by 3 bases and V by 3 bases; bases with no gene match: 12. Here the CDR3 reads CASSSRTQVAGYEQYF. CDR3 bases: TGCGCCAGCAGCTCCCGGACACAAGTAGCGGGCTACGAGCAGTACTTC. The whole variable domain, remainder taken from reference TRBV5-1 and TRBJ2-7, is KAGVTQTPRYLIKTRGQQVTLSCSPISGHRSVSWYQQTPGQGLQFLFEYFSETQRNKGNFPGRFSGRQFSNSRSEMNVSTLELGDSALYLCASSSRTQVAGYEQYFGPGTRLTVT.

This sequence joins TRBV24-1 and TRBJ1-2, with 9 bases matching TRBD1. V shed 3 bases and J 4 bases; nucleotides not matched to a gene: 2. Germline V gene lookup returns CDR1 KGHDR and CDR2 SFDVKD. This CDR3 has 14 residues. The CDR3 DNA sequence: TGTGCCACCAGTGATGGGGGACAGGGCTATGGCTACACCTTC. Protein: CATSDGGQGYGYTF.

The chain employs TRBV27 and TRBJ1-2; TRBD1 matches at 7 bases. J lost 7 bases, V lost 2 bases, and 13 bases had no gene match. Germline V CDR1 and CDR2: MNHEY, SMNVEV (reference sequence). CDR3 size: 16 residues. CDR3 residues: CASSLITRTGFGGYTF. The CDR3 DNA follows: TGTGCCAGCAGTTTAATAACAAGGACAGGCTTCGGTGGCTACACCTTC.

V gene TRBV30 combines with J gene TRBJ1-2, with a weak D call TRBD1 (5 bases). The CDR3 has 15 residues. The V gene's germline CDR1 is GTSNPN and CDR2 SVGIG (reference sequence). Trimming removed 4 bases from V and 0 bases from J, with 15 bases in between. DNA for the CDR3: TGTGCCTGGAAGCGCGGCAGGGCGACTAACTATGGCTACACCTTC. It is translated as CAWKRGRATNYGYTF.

A few counts support this clone. The chain combines TRBV5-5 with TRBJ1-4, with 8 bases identical to TRBD1. V trimming: 4 bases; J trimming: 8 bases; junction bases outside the gene matches: 7. Germline V gene sequence: CDR1 SGHKS, CDR2 YYEKEE (reference sequence). The CDR3 spans 14 residues. The CDR3 is CASSRKQGGEKLFF. In DNA, the CDR3 is TGTGCCAGCAGCCGGAAACAGGGGGGAGAAAAACTGTTTTTT.